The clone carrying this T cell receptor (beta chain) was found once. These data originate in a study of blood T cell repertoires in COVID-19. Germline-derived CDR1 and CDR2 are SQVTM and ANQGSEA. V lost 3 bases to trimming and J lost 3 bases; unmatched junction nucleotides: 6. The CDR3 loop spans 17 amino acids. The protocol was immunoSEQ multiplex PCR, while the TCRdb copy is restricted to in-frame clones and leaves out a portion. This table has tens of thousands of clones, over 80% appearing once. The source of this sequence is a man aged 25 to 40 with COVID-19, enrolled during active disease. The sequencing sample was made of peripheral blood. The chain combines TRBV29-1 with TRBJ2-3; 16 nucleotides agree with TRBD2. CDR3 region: CSVEGTSGRALTDTQYF. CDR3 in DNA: TGCAGCGTTGAGGGGACTAGCGGGAGGGCCTTGACAGATACGCAGTATTTT.